This T cell receptor (beta chain) appears in the sequencing data of a study of blood T cell repertoires in COVID-19. Study context: There were acute and convalescent COVID-19 samples, and they came from the United States, Italy and Spain. Sample material is recorded as cDNA or gDNA derived from T cells, B-cell-depleted T cells, or PBMCs.

Per the authors' pipeline: Amplification of reference gene primers was used by the study to estimate nucleated cell counts. Data came from immunoSEQ multiplex PCR; TCRdb stores just in-frame clones and leaves some out. V, J and clone size are taken as reported in that table, and D and trimming were inferred from the DNA itself. The repertoire has about 59,000 clones, around 81% of them found once; the top ten carry approximately 3.6%. Germline CDR1 PRHDT, CDR2 FYEKMQ (reference sequence). Trimming removed 5 bases at V and 1 base at J, with 11 bases between. This CDR3 comprises 14 residues. This clonotype originated in a woman aged 80 or over with acute or convalescent COVID-19. Sequencing was performed on peripheral blood. J is TRBJ1-1 and V is TRBV13, with D unresolved. DNA for the CDR3: TGTGCCAGCAGCCGTATCCGGGGGAACACTGAAGCTTTCTTT. It encodes CASSRIRGNTEAFF.